The present entry profiles one T cell receptor beta chain with its context. The data derive from a study of cytomegalovirus exposure and HLA in healthy donors. This PCR relied on a set of 60 Vbeta primers and 13 Jbeta primers. The assay was immunoSEQ multiplex PCR, and TCRdb's table has in-frame clones only and misses some. The profile shows 150,000 to 200,000 clones, 80% of them singletons. The CDR3 covers 13 residues. The V gene's germline CDR1 is SGHRS and CDR2 YFSETQ. The sequence came from a man aged 30-40 years in good health and CMV-seropositive. The rearrangement uses TRBV5-1 and TRBJ2-5; TRBD1 is a possible D gene (5 bases). The closer fit of TRBJ2-7 to the DNA end suggests the J call may be wrong. Material for sequencing was PBMCs. The CDR3 loop reads CASSLMQGHEQYF. In DNA form, the CDR3 reads TGCGCCAGCAGCTTGATGCAGGGCCACGAGCAGTACTTC.